These T cell receptor beta chains were read from a single sample in a study of shared clonotypes between healthy human individuals. Using immunoSEQ multiplex PCR, the repertoire was profiled, and TCRdb retains in-frame clones only, with some absent. Counted here are fewer than 1 million clones, approximately 96% occurring once; the ten biggest clones make up under 0.3%. The sample was naive CD8+ T cells sorted from blood. The receptors derive from a man in his thirties or forties in good health. Each CDR3 is given with its conserved first and last residue. The D gene is left open where the match is weak. Clone size is not always given. Where it is, it says once, few, many or a class for expanded clones.

clone size,J gene,V gene,D gene,CDR3 protein,CDR3 DNA
-,TRBJ2-6,TRBV4-3,-,CASSPDRTITGANVLTF,TGCGCCAGCAGCCCGGACAGAACAATAACTGGGGCCAACGTCCTGACTTTC
-,TRBJ2-1,TRBV10-3,-,CAISYGEDNEQFF,TGTGCCATCAGCTACGGGGAGGACAATGAGCAGTTCTTC
-,TRBJ2-2,TRBV5-1,-,CASSPRPAHGNTGELFF,TGCGCCAGCAGCCCAAGACCGGCCCACGGGAACACCGGGGAGCTGTTTTTT
-,TRBJ2-1,TRBV6-4,TRBD1,CASSEIGDRGLFNEQFF,TGTGCCAGCAGTGAAATAGGGGACAGGGGGCTCTTCAATGAGCAGTTCTTC
-,TRBJ2-5,TRBV2,-,CASGPPGDPETQYF,TGTGCCAGCGGACCTCCAGGGGACCCAGAGACCCAGTACTTC
-,TRBJ2-5,TRBV25-1,-,CASRGRETQYF,TGTGCCAGCCGGGGCCGGGAGACCCAGTACTTC
-,TRBJ2-1,TRBV5-1,TRBD2,CASSLRSSGTAYNEQFF,TGCGCCAGCAGCTTGAGGTCTAGCGGGACAGCCTACAATGAGCAGTTCTTC
few,TRBJ2-3,TRBV7-9,-,CASSPMWGADGDTQYF,TGTGCCAGCAGCCCCATGTGGGGGGCAGACGGAGATACGCAGTATTTT
-,TRBJ1-1,TRBV5-1,-,CASRPGHWSENTEAFF,TGCGCCAGCAGACCGGGACATTGGTCGGAGAACACTGAAGCTTTCTTT
-,TRBJ1-4,TRBV7-9,-,CASTGPAPQEKLFF,TGTGCCAGCACGGGACCGGCGCCTCAGGAAAAACTGTTTTTT
-,TRBJ2-3,TRBV6-1,TRBD2,CASSEALLAGAETDTQYF,TGTGCCAGCAGTGAAGCTTTACTAGCGGGAGCGGAAACAGATACGCAGTATTTT
-,TRBJ2-7,TRBV7-9,-,CASSGGGSSYEQYF,TGTGCCAGCAGCGGGGGCGGGAGCTCGTACGAGCAGTACTTC
-,TRBJ2-1,TRBV15,TRBD2,CATSRLADYNEQFF,TGTGCCACCAGCAGACTAGCGGACTACAATGAGCAGTTCTTC
-,TRBJ1-5,TRBV5-5,-,CASSLGGSNQPQHF,TGTGCCAGCAGCTTGGGAGGATCCAATCAGCCCCAGCATTTT
-,TRBJ1-2,TRBV27,-,CASSPSYGYTF,TGTGCCAGCAGTCCCAGCTATGGCTACACCTTC